This T cell receptor beta chain was obtained from a study of T cell responses to AZD1222 COVID-19 vaccine. Study-level points and caveats: Clonal diversity was possibly underestimated, and white British individuals and females predominated among donors. AZD1222 recipients seropositive at baseline numbered only 5 or 6. Repertoire sampling was restricted to post-peak T cell response timepoints. An increase in Spike-specific TCR breadth and depth was observed after two AZD1222 doses.

This clone was recorded only once. What it binds is unknown. Some clones are missing from TCRdb's copy, which holds only in-frame ones; the method was immunoSEQ multiplex PCR. There are about 120,000 clones in the sample; about 90% occur only once, and 13% to 15% lies in the top ten. This CDR3 comprises 13 residues. Looked up from germline, CDR1 is SGHTA and CDR2 is FQGNSA. V was cut by 0 bases and J by 5 bases, with 7 bases left in between. This TCR derives from an adult in good health. The chain uses TRBV7-2 and TRBJ1-1, with D possibly being TRBD1 (5 bases). The material sequenced was peripheral blood, taken on day 0 of AZD1222 vaccination. The CDR3 loop reads CASSLARGTEAFF. CDR3 DNA sequence: TGTGCCAGCAGCTTAGCTAGGGGAACTGAAGCTTTCTTT. The variable domain in full, completed from reference TRBV7-2 and TRBJ1-1, reads GAGVSQSPSNKVTEKGKDVELRCDPISGHTALYWYRQSLGQGLEFLIYFQGNSAPDKSGLPSDRFSAERTGGSVSTLTIQRTQQEDSAVYLCASSLARGTEAFFGQGTRLTVV.